The T cell receptor (beta chain) described here comes from a study of control samples from healthy donors and cancer patients. Profiled with immunoSEQ multiplex PCR; TCRdb holds only in-frame clones, not every one. This table holds 130,000 to 150,000 clones, 80% to 95% found once. This TCR derives from a man younger than 30 in good health. Sequencing was carried out using blood.

The CDR3 region is CASSIGGTHTEAFF. CDR3 coding DNA: TGTGCCAGTAGTATTGGGGGAACGCACACTGAAGCTTTCTTT. This chain links TRBV19 with TRBJ1-1; TRBD1 is a possible D gene (5 bases). The CDR3 length is 14 residues. The germline gives CDR1 LNHDA, CDR2 SQIVND (reference sequence). The germline V and J ends were trimmed by 3 bases and 3 bases, with 11 bases remaining between them.